This record covers a single T cell receptor (beta chain). Antigen unknown. The data belong to a study of T-cell memory formation after mild COVID-19. General study findings and limits: Among contracting clones, CD4+ were mainly CM/EM and CD8+ enriched in EMRA. Clones shrinking between day 15 and 85 showed a balanced CD4/CD8 split, and those that grew later tilted toward CD4+.

The length of the CDR3 is 15 residues. V was clipped by 1 base and J by 0 bases, with 9 bases between them. Germline V CDR1 and CDR2: SGHNT, YYREEE (reference sequence). TCRdb analysed the 5' RACE reads with MiXCR anew, one entry per CDR3 protein. The sample holds around 220,000 distinct CDR3 sequences, roughly 15% seen once. The sample was PBMCs or a T cell subset sorted from them (not recorded which). The source is a man younger than 35 who had mild COVID-19 (a few samples of this study predate the infection). Cell type and time point are not known. This chain uses TRBV5-4 with TRBJ2-3; no clear D gene. For the CDR3, the DNA is TGTGCCAGCAGCTTGTTGGCGACTAGCACAGATACGCAGTATTTT. Protein sequence: CASSLLATSTDTQYF.